A selection of T cell receptor beta chains follows, all from one sample in a study of STAT5B mutations in CD4+ large granular lymphocyte leukemia. Some clones are missing from TCRdb's copy, which holds only in-frame ones; the method was immunoSEQ multiplex PCR. The sample lists tens of thousands of clones, more than 65% seen once, with 6.5% to 9% in the top ten. The sample taken for sequencing was CD4+ T cells from blood buffy coats. These receptors all come from a human donor in good health. The CDR3 runs from the conserved cysteine through the conserved F or W. A D gene is named only where the DNA matches it firmly. Size values are once, few and many counts, or a class for expanded clones, and some rows have none.

V gene	clone size	D gene	J gene	CDR3 DNA	CDR3 protein
TRBV27	once	TRBD2	TRBJ2-2	TGTGCCAGCGGACCGGGACTAGCGGGTTACCGGGGGACCGGGGAGCTGTTTTTT	CASGPGLAGYRGTGELFF
TRBV4-3	NA	NA	TRBJ1-1	TGCGCCAGCAGCCAAGATCACCGGCAGGTAGAAGCTTTCTTT	CASSQDHRQVEAFF
TRBV23-1	large	NA	TRBJ2-7	TGCGCCAGCAGTCAATCGCCTACCTTAGGAGGCTACGAGCAGTACTTC	CASSQSPTLGGYEQYF
TRBV7-8	NA	NA	TRBJ2-3	TGTGCCAGCAGCCACCCTTACCCTCTCCGGGCGGGGGCCACCACAGATACGCAGTATTTT	CASSHPYPLRAGATTDTQYF
TRBV2	NA	TRBD1	TRBJ1-2	TGTGCCAGCACTAATACAGGGGTTGGCTATGGCTACACCTTC	CASTNTGVGYGYTF
TRBV15	NA	NA	TRBJ2-7	TGTGCCACCAGCAACGGCGTCGGAGGCTCCTACGAGCAGTACTTC	CATSNGVGGSYEQYF
TRBV19	NA	TRBD2	TRBJ2-2	TGTGCCAGTAGACCACCGGGACTAGAAGCCGGGGAGCTGTTTTTT	CASRPPGLEAGELFF
TRBV2	NA	NA	TRBJ2-7	TGTGCCAGCACGCGACAGCGCTACGAGCAGTACTTC	CASTRQRYEQYF
TRBV6-6	few	NA	TRBJ2-7	TGTGCCAGCAGATCCGGGACCCGGACGCAGTACTTC	CASRSGTRTQYF
TRBV19	NA	NA	TRBJ2-7	TGTGCCAGTAGTATAGTTAGCCGCCGGGGGGAGCAGTACTTC	CASSIVSRRGEQYF
TRBV10-2	NA	TRBD1	TRBJ2-7	TGCGCCAGCAGTGGACAGGGCTACGAGCAGTACTTC	CASSGQGYEQYF
TRBV7-2	NA	TRBD1	TRBJ2-5	TGTGCCAGCAGCTTCGGGACAGGGGGAGAGACCCAGTACTTC	CASSFGTGGETQYF
TRBV19	NA	NA	TRBJ1-2	TGTGCCAGTACCCAGGTCGAGTGGTATGGGCCGTATGGCTACACCTTC	CASTQVEWYGPYGYTF
TRBV18	NA	NA	TRBJ1-6	TGTGCCAGCTCACCGGGGGGAACCAATTCACCCCTCCACTTT	CASSPGGTNSPLHF
TRBV5-6	NA	TRBD1	TRBJ1-5	TGTGCCAGCAGCTTGGGCAGGGGGCGTTTGGGCAATCAGCCCCAGCATTTT	CASSLGRGRLGNQPQHF
TRBV7-9	few	NA	TRBJ2-4	TGTGCCAGCAGCTTATTGTCACAGGGCGAACAGTACTTC	CASSLLSQGEQYF
TRBV5-8	NA	NA	TRBJ1-2	TGTGCCAGCAGCTTCGGGTCGGGGGGGTACTATGGCTACACCTTC	CASSFGSGGYYGYTF
TRBV19	NA	NA	TRBJ2-1	TGTGCCAGTAGTATAAGCAGAAACAATGAGCAGTTCTTC	CASSISRNNEQFF
TRBV7-2	NA	NA	TRBJ1-3	TGTGCCAGCAGCTTAGGGCAGTCTGGAAACACCATATATTTT	CASSLGQSGNTIYF
TRBV11-3	NA	NA	TRBJ1-2	TGTGCCAGCAGCTCGAACCCGACGGGGGTGGACTATGGCTACACCTTC	CASSSNPTGVDYGYTF
TRBV7-7	NA	NA	TRBJ2-1	TGTGCCAGCAGTCCCGCCCGGGGGTTCGGCAATGAGCAGTTCTTC	CASSPARGFGNEQFF
TRBV15	NA	NA	TRBJ1-4	TGTGCCACCAAGTCCAGCCTAACTAATGAAAAACTGTTTTTT	CATKSSLTNEKLFF
TRBV15	NA	NA	TRBJ1-4	TGTGCCACCGGGGGAGGGATTAATGAAAAACTGTTTTTT	CATGGGINEKLFF
TRBV7-2	NA	NA	TRBJ2-3	TGTGCCAGCAGCTTAGTGGGGCGGGGGCTAGGGAGCACAGATACGCAGTATTTT	CASSLVGRGLGSTDTQYF
TRBV19	NA	NA	TRBJ2-3	TGTGCCAGTAGCTCTCCGGGACTGACATATTGGCAGTATTTT	CASSSPGLTYWQYF
TRBV2	NA	TRBD1	TRBJ2-3	TGTGCCACCCGTCCCGACAGGGGGACAGATACGCAGTATTTT	CATRPDRGTDTQYF
TRBV5-1	NA	NA	TRBJ2-7	TGCGCCAGCTACCCAACAGGGGGGGGGTCCTACGAGCAGTACTTC	CASYPTGGGSYEQYF
TRBV5-1	few	NA	TRBJ1-5	TGCGCCAGCAGCTTAGGAGCGGGTCAGCCCCAGCATTTT	CASSLGAGQPQHF